This TCR beta chain comes out of a study of T cells in Graves' hyperthyroidism and ophthalmopathy. Findings and caveats of the study: Most clonotypes expanded in the thyroid (above 0.001) were also present in blood.

This clonotype was picked up many times. Its antigen is unknown. Trimming removed 6 bases from V and 4 bases from J, with 16 bases in between. The CDR3 has 13 residues. The V gene's germline CDR1 is DFQATT and CDR2 SNEGSKA (reference sequence). Used for diagnoses were clinical symptoms, serum thyroxine and TRAb, thyroid ultrasound and orbital computed tomography. This sample holds PBMCs from 8.5 to 10 ml fresh peripheral blood. Amplification of TCR beta CDR3 regions used RNA as the template. First-round RT-PCR targeting the TCR CDR3 was performed with the HTBI primer set. TCRdb ran MiXCR on the multiplex PCR reads and lists one entry per CDR3 protein. Here the sample spans under 350,000 distinct CDR3 sequences, under 25% being singletons.

Sequencing was carried out using blood. The genes are TRBV20-1 and TRBJ2-7; tentatively, D is TRBD2 (5 bases). The origin of this receptor is a woman between 50 and 59 years old with Graves' hyperthyroidism. CDR3 nucleotides: TGCAGTGCCACCCCCGCCGGGGAATACGAGCAGTACTTC. Translation gives CSATPAGEYEQYF.